This T cell receptor beta chain was identified during a study of OX40 agonist ivuxolimab in advanced cancers. At the level of the study: Each dose-escalation patient presented with hepatocellular carcinoma, melanoma, renal cell or head and neck cancer. Findings and limits, study-wide: No determination was made of the antigen specificity of the expanded peripheral T cells. The study found that CD8+ T cells averaged more expanded clones than CD4+.

Points on this clone: The antigen is undetermined.

Systemic immunosuppression or a history of autoimmune disease excluded patients. The protocol was immunoSEQ multiplex PCR, while the TCRdb copy is restricted to in-frame clones and leaves out a portion. This table has under 95,000 clones, over 90% appearing once. The CDR3 extends over 15 amino acids. Germline CDR1 and CDR2: SGHRS and YFSETQ. The V segment lost 1 base and the J segment 5 bases; nucleotides outside the gene matches: 6. The sample was CD4+ or CD8+ T cells sorted from blood, taken in a trial of the OX40 agonist ivuxolimab. The clonotype originates from an adult with an advanced solid tumor such as melanoma, head and neck, liver or kidney cancer. The chain is built from TRBV5-1 and TRBJ2-3, with 8 bases aligning to TRBD2. CDR3 region: CASSLRPGGGDTQYF. The CDR3 nucleotides read TGCGCCAGCAGCTTGAGGCCGGGAGGGGGAGATACGCAGTATTTT.